What follows is one T cell receptor (beta chain) and its context. The data were taken from a study of CD8 T cells in ankylosing spondylitis. TCRdb independently ran MiXCR on the 5' RACE reads; one entry per CDR3 protein. The sample holds some 130,000 distinct CDR3 sequences; about an eighth are singletons and the top ten take approximately 4%. This CDR3 is 15 amino acids long. The V gene end was trimmed by 1 base and the J gene end by 2 bases; junction bases not matched to a gene: 2. Germline V gives CDR1 KGHSH, CDR2 LQKENI. This TCR derives from a female donor with ankylosing spondylitis or in good health (not recorded which). The chain uses TRBV18 and TRBJ2-7; TRBD1 agrees at 10 bases. The source material was blood, either unsorted or a sorted T cell fraction (not recorded which). The DNA for the CDR3 is TGTGCCAGCTCACCACTAGGGACAGGGGCCTACGAGCAGTACTTC. This codes for CASSPLGTGAYEQYF.